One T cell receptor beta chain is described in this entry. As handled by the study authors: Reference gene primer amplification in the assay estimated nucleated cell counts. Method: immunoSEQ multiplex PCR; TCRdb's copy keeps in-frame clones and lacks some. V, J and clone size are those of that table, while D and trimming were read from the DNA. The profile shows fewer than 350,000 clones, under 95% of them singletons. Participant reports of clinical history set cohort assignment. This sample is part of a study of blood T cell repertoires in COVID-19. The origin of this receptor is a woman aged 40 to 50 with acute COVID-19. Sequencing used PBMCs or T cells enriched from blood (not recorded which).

The CDR3 DNA follows: TGCGCCAGCAGCTTGGAGACTAGCGGGGGGCCGACAGATACGCAGTATTTT. It specifies CASSLETSGGPTDTQYF. This rearrangement joins TRBV5-1 to TRBJ2-3; 13 bases line up with TRBD2. V shed 0 bases, J shed 3 bases, and the junction held 4 bases outside the gene matches. The CDR3 loop spans 17 amino acids. CDR1 is SGHRS and CDR2 is YFSETQ in the germline V gene.